A single sample gave rise to the 30 T cell receptor beta chains below, sequenced in a study of blood T cells in healthy people across ages. The authors ran a second PCR of 7 to 11 cycles using a sample-barcoded 5' primer and a J-beta primer mix. TCRdb used MiXCR to reprocess the 5' RACE reads, holding one entry per CDR3 protein. The sample shows more than 800,000 distinct CDR3 sequences, about 30% of them seen only once. The sequencing input was blood. These receptors were collected from a woman older than 75 in good health.

This clonotype was counted many times. The chain combines TRBV5-1 with TRBJ1-2; tentative D call: TRBD1 (5 bases). The V gene's germline CDR1 is SGHRS and CDR2 YFSETQ. There are 15 residues in the CDR3. Trimming removed 0 bases from V and 0 bases from J, with 9 bases in between. The CDR3 DNA is TGCGCCAGCAGCTTGGACAGGCTTTCTAACTATGGCTACACCTTC. It codes for CASSLDRLSNYGYTF. The variable domain in full, with the rest retrieved from reference TRBV5-1 and TRBJ1-2, is KAGVTQTPRYLIKTRGQQVTLSCSPISGHRSVSWYQQTPGQGLQFLFEYFSETQRNKGNFPGRFSGRQFSNSRSEMNVSTLELGDSALYLCASSLDRLSNYGYTFGSGTRLTVV.

This clonotype was detected only a few times. The rearrangement joins TRBV6-2 or TRBV6-3 to TRBJ1-4, with D maybe TRBD1 (5 bases). CDR3 length: 16 residues. V was trimmed by 7 bases and J by 5 bases, leaving 20 bases between them. Looked up from germline, CDR1 is MNHEY and CDR2 is SVGEGT. The CDR3 reads CASTSFPGPQNEKLFF. CDR3 DNA: TGTGCCAGCACCTCTTTCCCGGGACCGCAGAATGAAAAACTGTTTTTT.

This clonotype was detected many times. J is TRBJ2-1 and V is TRBV6-1; 7 positions match TRBD2. There are 15 residues in the CDR3. V trimming: 6 bases; J trimming: 10 bases; junction bases outside the gene matches: 15. The germline gives CDR1 MNHNS, CDR2 SASEGT. The chain's CDR3 is CASRSFERGAHEQFF. The CDR3 coding sequence is TGTGCCAGCAGATCCTTCGAGCGGGGAGCTCACGAGCAGTTCTTC.

The chain recombines TRBV9 with TRBJ2-1; D remains ambiguous. TRBJ2-7 matches the DNA end more closely, so the J call is doubtful. The germline V gene has CDR1 SGDLS and CDR2 YYNGEE. This CDR3 region has 13 residues. The CDR3 protein is CASSLNTYNEQYF. The CDR3 coding sequence is TGTGCCAGCAGCCTTAATACCTACAATGAGCAGTACTTC.

This clonotype was seen ten or more times. The chain combines TRBV29-1 with TRBJ2-3, with 7 bases matching TRBD2. Germline V gene data show CDR1 as SQVTM and CDR2 as ANQGSEA. The CDR3 extends over 14 amino acids. V dropped 5 bases and J dropped 2; count of bases not matched to a gene: 7. The CDR3 sequence: CSVSGGSVTDTQYF. The CDR3 DNA reads as TGCAGCGTTTCGGGAGGTTCGGTCACAGATACGCAGTATTTT.

This clonotype came up many times. The chain couples TRBV6-1 to TRBJ2-3; 7 nucleotides align to TRBD1. J gave up 4 bases and V 4 bases, and 11 bases lay outside the gene matches. The CDR3 runs to 16 residues. Germline loops: CDR1 MNHNS, CDR2 SASEGT. The CDR3 sequence is CASSGPDRRSADTQYF. The CDR3 DNA follows: TGTGCCAGCAGTGGCCCGGACAGGAGGAGCGCAGATACGCAGTATTTT.

This clonotype turned up a few times. The genes are TRBV20-1 and TRBJ1-1; no clear D gene. Germline values: CDR1 DFQATT, CDR2 SNEGSKA (reference sequence). This CDR3 has 14 residues. With 0 bases removed from V and 8 bases from J, the gap between germline ends came to 16 bases. CDR3 amino acids: CSAREIRGGEEAFF. The DNA for the CDR3 is TGCAGTGCTAGAGAAATACGGGGTGGAGAAGAAGCTTTCTTT.

This clonotype appeared many times. The chain has TRBV20-1 and TRBJ2-5, with TRBD1 identical over 7 bases. CDR1 is DFQATT, CDR2 SNEGSKA, per germline (reference sequence). This CDR3 spans 13 amino acids. J was trimmed by 2 bases and V by 4 bases; bases with no gene match: 4. CDR3 nucleotide sequence: TGCAGTGCTAACCCACAGGGGCAAGAGACCCAGTACTTC. Amino acids: CSANPQGQETQYF.

With respect to this clonotype: A much more abundant neighbour one base away suggests this may be a read error. The CDR3 reads CSAREVRTGTYNEQYF. The CDR3 DNA follows: TGCAGTGCTAGAGAGGTTAGGACAGGGACTTACAATGAGCAGTACTTC. The chain recombines TRBV20-1 with TRBJ2-5; 8 nucleotides align to TRBD1. Germline loops: CDR1 DFQATT, CDR2 SNEGSKA (reference sequence). The CDR3 extends over 16 amino acids. Trimming removed 0 bases from V and 11 bases from J; junction bases left unmatched: 17.

The chain has TRBV30 and TRBJ2-1, with D maybe TRBD2 (5 bases). CDR1 and CDR2 (germline): GTSNPN, SVGIG (reference sequence). Trimming left V 3 bases short and J 2 bases short, with 8 bases between. This CDR3 has 13 residues. For the CDR3, the DNA is TGTGCCTGGAGAGCCGGGGCCTACAATGAGCAGTTCTTC. This codes for CAWRAGAYNEQFF.

This clonotype was seen at least ten times. J is TRBJ2-5 and V is TRBV7-9; 9 nucleotides line up with TRBD1. V shed 6 bases, J shed 5 bases, and the junction held 10 bases outside the gene matches. The CDR3 extends over 15 amino acids. Germline V gives CDR1 SEHNR, CDR2 FQNEAQ (reference sequence). This chain's CDR3 is CASSRYRGLNETQYF. The DNA for the CDR3 is TGTGCCAGCAGTCGTTACAGGGGGCTCAATGAGACCCAGTACTTC.

The genes are TRBV18 and TRBJ1-1; 8 bases are shared with TRBD1. Germline-derived CDR1 and CDR2 are KGHSH and LQKENI. V lost 3 bases to trimming and J lost 1 base; unmatched junction nucleotides: 4. This CDR3 is 15 amino acids long. CDR3 bases: TGTGCCAGCTCACCTCTGGACAGGGCGAACACTGAAGCTTTCTTT. It yields the protein CASSPLDRANTEAFF.

This clonotype occurred many times. The CDR3 DNA reads TGCAGCGTTGATAAGTCGGGGGGATCCACAGATACGCAGTATTTT. Translating it yields CSVDKSGGSTDTQYF. The chain employs TRBV29-1 and TRBJ2-3, with TRBD2 matching over 7 bases. V lost 3 bases to trimming and J lost 2 bases; unmatched junction nucleotides: 8. Germline loops: CDR1 SQVTM, CDR2 ANQGSEA. This CDR3 spans 15 amino acids.

This clonotype is a singleton in its sample. The junction departs from germline at one end; a sequencing error may be responsible. This chain links TRBV3-1 with TRBJ1-5; D ambiguous. The CDR3 is made up of 14 amino acids. Germline CDR1 reads LGHDT; CDR2 reads YNNKEL (reference sequence). The DNA of the CDR3 is TGTGCCAACAGCCAAGGCTCCGGGAATCAGCCCCAGCATTTT. As protein: CANSQGSGNQPQHF. The full variable domain, in which reference TRBV3-1 and TRBJ1-5 provide the parts outside the CDR3, is DTAVSQTPKYLVTQMGNDKSIKCEQNLGHDTMYWYKQDSKKFLKIMFSYNNKELIINETVPNRFSPKSPDKAHLNLHINSLELGDSAVYFCANSQGSGNQPQHFGDGTRLSIL.

The chain recombines TRBV6-4 with TRBJ1-2; 10 nucleotides align to TRBD1. Trimming took 0 bases from V and 7 from J; bases not matched to a gene: 2. This CDR3 is 14 amino acids long. The germline V gene encodes CDR1 MRHNA and CDR2 SNTAGT. The CDR3 sequence: CASSDSRDRGGYTF. The CDR3 nucleotides read TGTGCCAGCAGTGACTCGAGGGACAGGGGTGGCTACACCTTC.

This sequence joins TRBV12-3 or TRBV12-4 and TRBJ1-1; TRBD1 aligns across 7 bases. V trimming: 3 bases; J trimming: 4 bases; junction bases outside the gene matches: 5. The CDR3 contains 14 residues. The CDR3 loop reads CASSLTGLATEAFF. CDR3 nucleotide sequence: TGTGCCAGCAGTTTGACAGGGCTGGCCACTGAAGCTTTCTTT.

This clonotype has ten or more counts. CDR3 in DNA: TGTGCCAGCAGCTCCCCGGGACTAGCGGGTGCCTACGAGCAGTACTTC. As protein: CASSSPGLAGAYEQYF. V gene TRBV7-2 combines with J gene TRBJ2-7; 12 positions agree with TRBD2. This CDR3 comprises 16 residues. Trimming removed 4 bases from V and 2 bases from J; junction bases left unmatched: 6. Germline V lookup: CDR1 SGHTA, CDR2 FQGNSA.

This clonotype was seen repeatedly, ten times or more. V usage is TRBV27 and J usage is TRBJ2-5, with 8 nucleotides matching TRBD1. V shed 2 bases, J shed 3 bases, and the junction held 8 bases outside the gene matches. The CDR3 runs to 16 residues. Germline V CDR1 and CDR2: MNHEY, SMNVEV (reference sequence). The CDR3 loop is CASSLGLAGGEETQYF. Here the CDR3 DNA reads TGTGCCAGCAGTTTAGGGTTGGCAGGGGGCGAAGAGACCCAGTACTTC.

This clonotype was detected ten times or more. The chain is built from TRBV20-1 and TRBJ1-1, with 11 positions matching TRBD1. CDR1 and CDR2 (germline): DFQATT, SNEGSKA (reference sequence). This CDR3 contains 13 residues. V was pared by 5 bases and J by 1 base, with 0 bases of the junction left unmatched. CDR3 residues: CSAGQGANTEAFF. CDR3 in DNA: TGCAGTGCTGGACAGGGGGCGAACACTGAAGCTTTCTTT.

This clonotype was counted ten times or more. The rearrangement links TRBV18 to TRBJ1-5; D might be TRBD1 (5 bases). This CDR3 has 13 amino acids. Trimming pared 8 bases from V and 1 base from J, leaving 9 bases between. CDR1 KGHSH and CDR2 LQKENI come from the germline V gene. CDR3 sequence (DNA): TGTGCCAGCAGCCCAGGGAGCAATCAGCCCCAGCATTTT. It yields the protein CASSPGSNQPQHF.

This clonotype showed up many times. CDR3 sequence: CATSRADRGYEQYF. The CDR3 DNA reads as TGTGCCACCAGCAGAGCCGACAGGGGGTACGAGCAGTACTTC. The chain is built from TRBV15 and TRBJ2-7; TRBD1 matches 9 bases. V lost 1 base, J lost 4 bases, and 2 bases stayed unmatched. CDR3 length: 14 amino acids. Per germline, CDR1 LNHNV and CDR2 YYDKDF (reference sequence).

This clonotype occurred many times. The genes are TRBV15 and TRBJ2-5, with D possibly TRBD2 on 5 matching bases. Trimming left V 3 bases short and J 5 bases short, with 7 bases between. The CDR3 spans 12 residues. Germline CDR1 is LNHNV and CDR2 is YYDKDF (reference sequence). Here the CDR3 DNA reads TGTGCCACCAGCAGGACGGGGGAGACCCAGTACTTC. As protein: CATSRTGETQYF.

This clonotype has at least ten counts. V gene TRBV15 combines with J gene TRBJ1-1; weak D call: TRBD1 (5 bases). With 5 bases removed from V and 1 base from J, the gap between germline ends came to 11 bases. The CDR3 length is 14 residues. The germline CDR1 and CDR2 sequences are LNHNV and YYDKDF (reference sequence). This CDR3 is CATSGGTANTEAFF. The CDR3 coding sequence is TGTGCCACCAGCGGCGGGACGGCGAACACTGAAGCTTTCTTT.

Concerning this clonotype itself: This clone may be a read error of a much larger clone one base away. The V and J genes are TRBV6-2 or TRBV6-3 and TRBJ2-5, with D possibly being TRBD2 (5 bases). In germline, CDR1 is MNHEY, CDR2 SVGEGT. V lost 6 bases, J lost 9 bases, and 8 bases lay in between. The CDR3 totals 10 residues. The CDR3 sequence is CASRGSSQYF. CDR3 DNA: TGTGCCAGCAGGGGGAGTTCCCAGTACTTC.

This clonotype was observed a handful of times. V usage is TRBV7-2 and J usage is TRBJ1-3; 8 positions match TRBD1. V gave up 2 bases and J gave up 4 bases; unmatched junction bases: 4. Germline V gene lookup returns CDR1 SGHTA and CDR2 FQGNSA. The CDR3 has 15 residues. CDR3 bases: TGTGCCAGCAGCTTACACGGACAGGGCGGAAACACCATATATTTT. This translates into CASSLHGQGGNTIYF.

A remark on this clonotype: A much larger clone differs by one base, so this may be a read error. The genes are TRBV20-1 and TRBJ2-4, with D hard to call. This CDR3 comprises 18 residues. Per germline, CDR1 DFQATT and CDR2 SNEGSKA (reference sequence). V was pared by 3 bases and J by 1 base, with 22 bases between. The CDR3 is CSARIGSRSDGAKNIQYF. CDR3 sequence (DNA): TGCAGTGCTAGGATTGGTTCTCGGTCCGATGGGGCCAAAAACATTCAGTACTTC.

This clonotype was counted between two and nine times. The V gene is TRBV19, the J gene TRBJ2-3; weak D call: TRBD2 (6 bases). The V gene's germline CDR1 is LNHDA and CDR2 SQIVND (reference sequence). V was trimmed by 10 bases and J by 5 bases, leaving 16 bases between them. The CDR3 has 13 amino acids. This CDR3 reads CATTNQGGDTQYF. In nucleotides, the CDR3 is TGTGCCACCACTAACCAGGGAGGAGATACGCAGTATTTT.

This clonotype came up many times. V and J are TRBV20-1 and TRBJ2-7, with D perhaps matching TRBD1 or TRBD2 (5 bases each). The V end was cut by 7 bases, the J end by 2 bases, with 15 bases between. CDR1 is DFQATT and CDR2 is SNEGSKA in the germline V gene (reference sequence). This CDR3 region has 13 residues. The CDR3 DNA is TGCAGTGTCACCCGGGACGGAACCTACGAGCAGTACTTC. It encodes CSVTRDGTYEQYF.

This chain uses TRBV5-4 with TRBJ2-1; the D gene is possibly TRBD2 (6 bases). Germline CDR1 is SGHNT and CDR2 is YYREEE (reference sequence). Trimming took off 5 bases at V and 7 bases at J, with 19 bases between the two ends. The CDR3 runs 15 residues. The CDR3 sequence is CASSFPAAGGNEQFF. DNA for the CDR3: TGTGCCAGCAGTTTTCCCGCAGCGGGCGGTAATGAGCAGTTCTTC. Full variable domain (outside the CDR3, taken from reference TRBV5-4 and TRBJ2-1): ETGVTQSPTHLIKTRGQQVTLRCSSQSGHNTVSWYQQALGQGPQFIFQYYREEENGRGNFPPRFSGLQFPNYSSELNVNALELDDSALYLCASSFPAAGGNEQFFGPGTRLTVL.

This clonotype was counted at least ten times. The J gene is TRBJ1-2, the V gene TRBV7-2; 7 nucleotides match TRBD1. In germline, CDR1 is SGHTA, CDR2 FQGNSA. The CDR3 loop spans 16 amino acids. After removal of 0 bases from V and 3 bases from J, the junction contained 7 bases not matched to a gene. CDR3 DNA: TGTGCCAGCAGCTTAGCGCCGACAGGGACGGACTATGGCTACACCTTC. Translated: CASSLAPTGTDYGYTF.